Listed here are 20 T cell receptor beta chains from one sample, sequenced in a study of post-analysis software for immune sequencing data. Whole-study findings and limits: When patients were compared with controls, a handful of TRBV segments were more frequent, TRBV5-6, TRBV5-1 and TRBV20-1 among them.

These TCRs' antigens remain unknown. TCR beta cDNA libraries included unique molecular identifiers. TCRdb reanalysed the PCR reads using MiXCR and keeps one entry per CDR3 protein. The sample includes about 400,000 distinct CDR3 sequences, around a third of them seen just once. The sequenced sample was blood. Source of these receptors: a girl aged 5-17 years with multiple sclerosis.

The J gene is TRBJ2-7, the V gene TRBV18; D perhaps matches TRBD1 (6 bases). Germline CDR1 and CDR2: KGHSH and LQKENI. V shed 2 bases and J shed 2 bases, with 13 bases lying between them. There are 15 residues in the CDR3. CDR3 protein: CASSPGGSTPYEQYF. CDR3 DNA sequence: TGTGCCAGCTCACCAGGGGGCTCGACGCCCTACGAGCAGTACTTC.

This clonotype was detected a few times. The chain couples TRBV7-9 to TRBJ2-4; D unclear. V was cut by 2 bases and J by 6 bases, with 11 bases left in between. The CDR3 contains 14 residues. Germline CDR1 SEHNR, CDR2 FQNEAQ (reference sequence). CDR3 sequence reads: CASSLFGSGNIQYF. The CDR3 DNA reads TGTGCCAGCAGCTTATTCGGGTCAGGAAACATTCAGTACTTC. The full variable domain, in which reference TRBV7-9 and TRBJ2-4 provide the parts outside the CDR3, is DTGVSQNPRHKITKRGQNVTFRCDPISEHNRLYWYRQTLGQGPEFLTYFQNEAQLEKSRLLSDRFSAERPKGSFSTLEIQRTEQGDSAMYLCASSLFGSGNIQYFGAGTRLSVL.

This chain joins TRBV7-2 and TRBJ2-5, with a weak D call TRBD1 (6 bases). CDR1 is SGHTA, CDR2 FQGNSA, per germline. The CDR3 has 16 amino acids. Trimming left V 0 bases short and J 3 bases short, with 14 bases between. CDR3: CASSLATSRGKETQYF. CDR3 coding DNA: TGTGCCAGCAGCTTAGCAACGTCCAGGGGTAAAGAGACCCAGTACTTC.

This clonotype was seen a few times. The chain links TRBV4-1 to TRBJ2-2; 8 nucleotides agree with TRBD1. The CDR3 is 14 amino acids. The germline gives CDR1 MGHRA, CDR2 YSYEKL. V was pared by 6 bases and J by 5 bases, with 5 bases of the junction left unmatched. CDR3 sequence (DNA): TGCGCCAGCAGGACAGGGGAAGAGACCGGGGAGCTGTTTTTT. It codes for CASRTGEETGELFF.

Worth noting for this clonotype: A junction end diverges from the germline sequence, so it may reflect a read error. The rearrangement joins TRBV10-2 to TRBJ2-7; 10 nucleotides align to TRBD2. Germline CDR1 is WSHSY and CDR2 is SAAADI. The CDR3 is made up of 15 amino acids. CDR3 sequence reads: CAGSELAGSTYEQYF. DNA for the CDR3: TGCGCCGGCAGTGAACTAGCGGGGTCAACCTACGAGCAGTACTTC.

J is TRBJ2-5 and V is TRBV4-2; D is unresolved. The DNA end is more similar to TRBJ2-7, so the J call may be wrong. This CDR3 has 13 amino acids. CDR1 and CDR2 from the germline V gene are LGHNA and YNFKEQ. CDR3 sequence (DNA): TGTGCCAGCAGCCAAGATTGGCGAAACGAGCAGTACTTC. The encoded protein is CASSQDWRNEQYF.

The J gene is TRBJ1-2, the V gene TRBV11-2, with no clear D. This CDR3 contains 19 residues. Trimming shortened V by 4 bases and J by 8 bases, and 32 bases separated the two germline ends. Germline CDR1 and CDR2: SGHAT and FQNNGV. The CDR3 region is CASSSEGIGGQNPSRGYTF. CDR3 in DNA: TGTGCCAGCAGCTCCGAAGGAATTGGCGGCCAGAACCCCTCGAGGGGCTACACCTTC.

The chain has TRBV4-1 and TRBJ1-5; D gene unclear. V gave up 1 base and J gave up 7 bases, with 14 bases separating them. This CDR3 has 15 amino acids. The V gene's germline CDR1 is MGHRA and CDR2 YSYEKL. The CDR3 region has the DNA TGCGCCAGCAGCCAAGTCATAAGGGTCGGACAGCCCCAGCATTTT. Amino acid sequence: CASSQVIRVGQPQHF.

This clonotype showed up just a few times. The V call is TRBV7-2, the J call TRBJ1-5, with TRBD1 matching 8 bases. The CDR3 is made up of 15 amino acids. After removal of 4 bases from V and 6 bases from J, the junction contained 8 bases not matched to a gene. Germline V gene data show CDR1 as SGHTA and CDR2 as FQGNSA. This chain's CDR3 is CASSSRQGQGQPQHF. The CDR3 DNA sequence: TGTGCCAGCAGCTCGAGACAGGGGCAGGGTCAGCCCCAGCATTTT.

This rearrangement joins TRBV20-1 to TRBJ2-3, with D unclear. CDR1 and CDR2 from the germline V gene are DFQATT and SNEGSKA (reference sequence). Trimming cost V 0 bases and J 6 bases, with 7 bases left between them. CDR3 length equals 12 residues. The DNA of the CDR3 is TGCAGTGCTAGAGAAAATGCTGATACGCAGTATTTT. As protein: CSARENADTQYF.

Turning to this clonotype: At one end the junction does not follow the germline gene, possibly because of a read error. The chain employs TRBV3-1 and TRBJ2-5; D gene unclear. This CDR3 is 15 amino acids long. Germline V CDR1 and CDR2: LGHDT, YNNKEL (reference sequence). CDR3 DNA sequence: TGTGCCAGCAGCCAAGATCCAGTACATCAAGAGGCCCAGTACTTC. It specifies CASSQDPVHQEAQYF.

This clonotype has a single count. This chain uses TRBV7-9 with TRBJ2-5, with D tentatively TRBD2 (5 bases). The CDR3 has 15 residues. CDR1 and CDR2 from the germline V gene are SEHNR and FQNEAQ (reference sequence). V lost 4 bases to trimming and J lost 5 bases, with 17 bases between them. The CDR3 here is CASSSASSDTETQYF. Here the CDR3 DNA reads TGTGCCAGCAGCTCTGCTAGCTCGGATACGGAGACCCAGTACTTC.

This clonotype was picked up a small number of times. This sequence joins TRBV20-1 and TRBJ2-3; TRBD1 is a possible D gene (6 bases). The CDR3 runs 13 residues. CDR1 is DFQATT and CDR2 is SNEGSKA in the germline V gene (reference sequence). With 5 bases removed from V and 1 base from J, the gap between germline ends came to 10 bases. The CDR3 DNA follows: TGCAGTGCTCCGCGACAGGGCACAGATACGCAGTATTTT. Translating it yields CSAPRQGTDTQYF.

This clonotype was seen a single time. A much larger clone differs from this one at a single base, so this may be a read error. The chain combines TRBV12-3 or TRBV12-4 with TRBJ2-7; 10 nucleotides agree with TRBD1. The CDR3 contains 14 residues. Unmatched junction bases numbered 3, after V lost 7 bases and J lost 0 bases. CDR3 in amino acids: CASTGTGASYEQYF. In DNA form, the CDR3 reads TGTGCCAGCACCGGGACAGGGGCCTCCTACGAGCAGTACTTC.

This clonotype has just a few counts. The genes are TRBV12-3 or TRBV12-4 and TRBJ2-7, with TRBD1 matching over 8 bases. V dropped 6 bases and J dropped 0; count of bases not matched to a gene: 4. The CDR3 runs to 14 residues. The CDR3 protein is CASRRQGTSYEQYF. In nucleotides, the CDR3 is TGTGCCAGCAGGCGACAGGGGACCTCCTACGAGCAGTACTTC.

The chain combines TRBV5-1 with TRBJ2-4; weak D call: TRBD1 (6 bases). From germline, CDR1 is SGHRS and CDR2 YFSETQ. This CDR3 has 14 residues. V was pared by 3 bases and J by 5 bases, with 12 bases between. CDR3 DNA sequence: TGCGCCAGCAGCTCCGGACAGTCGGAAAACATTCAGTACTTC. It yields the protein CASSSGQSENIQYF.

CDR3: CASSLATGWNEQYF. In nucleotides, the CDR3 is TGTGCCAGCAGCTTAGCTACAGGGTGGAACGAGCAGTACTTC. The chain combines TRBV7-9 with TRBJ2-7; possible D gene TRBD1, 6 bases. The CDR3 length is 14 residues. Per the germline V gene, CDR1 is SEHNR and CDR2 is FQNEAQ (reference sequence). V was clipped by 0 bases and J by 5 bases, with 11 bases between them.

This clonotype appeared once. The CDR3 DNA reads TGTGCCAGCAGTTTATGGACTGGGGGCAGTGAAGCTTTCTTT. Translating gives CASSLWTGGSEAFF. The chain employs TRBV27 and TRBJ1-1; maybe TRBD1 (6 bases). Trimming removed 1 base from V and 7 bases from J, with 13 bases in between. Germline CDR1 and CDR2: MNHEY and SMNVEV (reference sequence). The CDR3 has 14 amino acids.

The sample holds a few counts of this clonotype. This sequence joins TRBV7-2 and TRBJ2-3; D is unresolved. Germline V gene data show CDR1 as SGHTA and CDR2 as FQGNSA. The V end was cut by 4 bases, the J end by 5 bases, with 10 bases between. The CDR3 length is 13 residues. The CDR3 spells CASSSLLQDTQYF. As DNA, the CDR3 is TGTGCCAGCAGCTCCCTGCTTCAAGATACGCAGTATTTT.

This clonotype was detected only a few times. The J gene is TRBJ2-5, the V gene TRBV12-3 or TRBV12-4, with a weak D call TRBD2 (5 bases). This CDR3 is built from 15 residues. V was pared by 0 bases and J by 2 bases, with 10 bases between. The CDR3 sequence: CASSLAQLAQETQYF. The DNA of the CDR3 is TGTGCCAGCAGTTTAGCGCAGTTAGCGCAAGAGACCCAGTACTTC.